These 10 T cell receptor beta chains came from one sample sequenced in a study of blood T cell repertoires in COVID-19. TCRdb's copy holds only in-frame clones and misses some; the assay was immunoSEQ multiplex PCR. The data show some 62,000 clones, 88% seen once. The sequencing sample was made of peripheral blood. These receptor sequences come from a human donor in a cohort sampled during active COVID-19.

V usage is TRBV6-5 and J usage is TRBJ1-1, with 7 bases lining up with TRBD1. Germline CDR1 is MNHEY and CDR2 is SVGAGI. The CDR3 has 14 residues. After removal of 4 bases from V and 0 bases from J, the junction contained 2 bases not matched to a gene. The CDR3 DNA is TGTGCCAGCAGTTGGGACAGAATGAACACTGAAGCTTTCTTT. Translation gives CASSWDRMNTEAFF.

The gene calls are TRBV18 and TRBJ1-5; 8 positions match TRBD1. Germline CDR1 reads KGHSH; CDR2 reads LQKENI. The CDR3 is 14 amino acids. With V trimmed by 4 bases and J by 8 bases, 7 bases remained unmatched. The CDR3 DNA follows: TGTGCCAGCTCACGAGGACAGGGTCGAGAGCCCCAGCATTTT. It specifies CASSRGQGREPQHF.

The gene calls are TRBV5-4 and TRBJ2-6; 7 nucleotides match TRBD1. The CDR3 totals 17 residues. Germline V gene lookup returns CDR1 SGHNT and CDR2 YYREEE (reference sequence). Trimming took 4 bases from V and 3 from J; bases not matched to a gene: 10. CDR3 nucleotides: TGTGCCAGCAGCCAACGGACAGGAAATAGTGGGGCCAACGTCCTGACTTTC. This translates into CASSQRTGNSGANVLTF.

The chain is built from TRBV7-2 and TRBJ1-5, with 9 bases that match TRBD1. The germline V gene has CDR1 SGHTA and CDR2 FQGNSA. The CDR3 loop spans 14 amino acids. With 8 bases clipped from V and 2 bases from J, the junction kept 4 bases outside the gene matches. CDR3 sequence reads: CASSGTGRNQPQHF. The CDR3 DNA reads TGTGCCAGCTCCGGGACAGGGCGCAATCAGCCCCAGCATTTT.

The rearrangement uses TRBV6-5 and TRBJ2-1; 10 nucleotides line up with TRBD2. This CDR3 has 14 residues. Germline CDR1 is MNHEY and CDR2 is SVGAGI. Losses at the gene ends were 8 bases for V and 6 bases for J; bases not matched to a gene: 7. Here the CDR3 reads CASRTSGKGNEQFF. CDR3 nucleotides: TGTGCCAGCCGGACTAGCGGAAAGGGCAATGAGCAGTTCTTC.

The V call is TRBV5-4, the J call TRBJ2-2; 9 nucleotides line up with TRBD1. The junction had 5 bases not matched to a gene; V was cut back by 4 bases and J by 4 bases. Germline-derived CDR1 and CDR2 are SGHNT and YYREEE (reference sequence). The CDR3 has 15 amino acids. This chain's CDR3 is CASSPQTGGTGELFF. For the CDR3, the DNA is TGTGCCAGCAGCCCCCAGACAGGGGGCACCGGGGAGCTGTTTTTT.

The chain recombines TRBV18 with TRBJ2-1, with a weak D call TRBD1 (5 bases). V lost 1 base, J lost 5 bases, and 12 bases lay in between. The CDR3 runs to 15 residues. Germline loops: CDR1 KGHSH, CDR2 LQKENI. Written as DNA, the CDR3 is TGTGCCAGCTCACCACAGGGGCAGGGTGACAATGAGCAGTTCTTC. Residues: CASSPQGQGDNEQFF.

The chain carries TRBV7-2 and TRBJ1-2; TRBD1 is a possible D gene (6 bases). CDR3 length equals 14 residues. The V gene lost 4 bases and the J gene lost 0 bases, with 9 bases spanning the gap. The germline V gene encodes CDR1 SGHTA and CDR2 FQGNSA. The CDR3 reads CASSSRTANYGYTF. The CDR3 coding sequence is TGTGCCAGCAGCTCCCGGACAGCTAACTATGGCTACACCTTC.

The chain employs TRBV4-3 and TRBJ2-4; D uncertain. The V end lost 0 bases, the J end lost 0 bases, and 9 bases lay between the germline ends. This CDR3 contains 16 residues. CDR1 is LGHNA, CDR2 YSLEER, per germline. The CDR3 nucleotides are TGCGCCAGCAGCCAAGATCGGGTTCTAGCCAAAAACATTCAGTACTTC. This codes for CASSQDRVLAKNIQYF.

V usage is TRBV30 and J usage is TRBJ1-5, with D unclear. CDR3 length: 12 residues. V gave up 1 base and J gave up 9 bases, with 10 bases separating them. The germline V gene encodes CDR1 GTSNPN and CDR2 SVGIG (reference sequence). The chain's CDR3 is CAWSGGLGPQHF. The CDR3 coding sequence is TGTGCCTGGAGTGGAGGGCTGGGGCCCCAGCATTTT.